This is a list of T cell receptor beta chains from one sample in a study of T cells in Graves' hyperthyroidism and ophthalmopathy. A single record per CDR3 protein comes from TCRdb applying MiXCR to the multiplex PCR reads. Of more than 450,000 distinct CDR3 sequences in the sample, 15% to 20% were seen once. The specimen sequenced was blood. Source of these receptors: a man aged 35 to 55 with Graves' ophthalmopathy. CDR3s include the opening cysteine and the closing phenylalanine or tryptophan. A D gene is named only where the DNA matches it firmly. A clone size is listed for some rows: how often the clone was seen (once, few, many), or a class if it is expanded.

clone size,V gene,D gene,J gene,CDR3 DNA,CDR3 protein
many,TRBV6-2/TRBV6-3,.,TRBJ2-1,TGTGCCAGCACCCCAAGAACAGGGTTACACAATGAGCAGTTCTTC,CASTPRTGLHNEQFF
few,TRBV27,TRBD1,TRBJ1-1,TGTGCCAGCAGTTTATCGAGGACAGGGTGGGCTTTCTTT,CASSLSRTGWAFF
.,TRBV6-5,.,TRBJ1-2,TGTGCCAGCAGTTACTCGCGTTTCTTAGAGGGGTCGGACTATGGCTACACCTTC,CASSYSRFLEGSDYGYTF
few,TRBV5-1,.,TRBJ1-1,TGCGCCAGCAGCGTAGACAGGATCAGGAACACTGAAGCTTTCTTT,CASSVDRIRNTEAFF
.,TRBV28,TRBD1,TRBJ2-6,TGTGCCAGCAGTTCGCGACGACAGGGAACCTCTGGGGCCAACGTCCTGACTTTC,CASSSRRQGTSGANVLTF
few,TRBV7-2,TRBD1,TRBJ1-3,TGTGCCAGCAGCTTAGGGGACAGCTCTGGAAACACCATATATTTT,CASSLGDSSGNTIYF
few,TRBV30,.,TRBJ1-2,TGTGCCTGGACCTTGGAGGTCAGGGCCTATGGCTACACCTTC,CAWTLEVRAYGYTF
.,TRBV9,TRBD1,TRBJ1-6,TGTGCCAGCAGCACGCGACAGGGGTCCGGTAATTCACCCCTCCACTTT,CASSTRQGSGNSPLHF
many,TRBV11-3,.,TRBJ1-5,TGTGCCAGCAGCTTGTACAGGGCCCCTTGGAGCAATCAGCCCCAGCATTTT,CASSLYRAPWSNQPQHF
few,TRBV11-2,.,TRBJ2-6,TGTGCCAGCAGCTCGCGCAGGGTTAGCTCTGGGGCCAACGTCCTGACTTTC,CASSSRRVSSGANVLTF
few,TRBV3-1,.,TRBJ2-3,TGTGCCAGCACCCGCACTCAGGTCACAGATACGCAGTATTTT,CASTRTQVTDTQYF